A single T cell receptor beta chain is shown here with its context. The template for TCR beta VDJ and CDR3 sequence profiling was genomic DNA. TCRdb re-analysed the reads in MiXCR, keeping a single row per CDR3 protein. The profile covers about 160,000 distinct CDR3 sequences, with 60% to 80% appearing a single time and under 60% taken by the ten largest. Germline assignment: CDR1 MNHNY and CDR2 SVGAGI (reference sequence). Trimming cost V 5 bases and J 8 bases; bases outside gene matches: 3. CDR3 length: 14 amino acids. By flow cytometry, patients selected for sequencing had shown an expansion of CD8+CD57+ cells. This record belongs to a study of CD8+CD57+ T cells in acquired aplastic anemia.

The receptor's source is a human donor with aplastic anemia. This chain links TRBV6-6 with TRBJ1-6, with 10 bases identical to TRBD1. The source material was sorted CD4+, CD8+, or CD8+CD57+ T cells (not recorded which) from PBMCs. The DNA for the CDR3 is TGTGCCAGCAGTCCCGGACAGGGGGATTCACCCCTCCACTTT. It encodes CASSPGQGDSPLHF.